One sample yielded the 15 T cell receptor beta chains listed below, sequenced in a study of blood T cells in healthy people across ages. The use of a sample-barcoded 5' primer and a J-beta primer mix characterized a second PCR of about 7 to 12 cycles. One entry per CDR3 protein results from TCRdb running MiXCR on the 5' RACE reads. The sample yields roughly 860,000 distinct CDR3 sequences, less than 80% seen once. The specimen was blood. Receptors originate from a man aged 30 to 39 in good health.

The V gene is TRBV20-1, the J gene TRBJ1-5, with 9 bases fitting TRBD1. Germline V CDR1 and CDR2: DFQATT, SNEGSKA (reference sequence). The CDR3 length is 13 residues. Losses at the gene ends were 5 bases for V and 6 bases for J; bases not matched to a gene: 5. In nucleotides, the CDR3 is TGCAGTGCTCACCGGGACAGGGCTCAGCCCCAGCATTTT. Protein: CSAHRDRAQPQHF.

This chain joins TRBV4-2 and TRBJ1-2, with TRBD1 identical over 12 bases. V lost 4 bases to trimming and J lost 8 bases; unmatched junction nucleotides: 17. The V gene's germline CDR1 is LGHNA and CDR2 YNFKEQ. The CDR3 is 18 amino acids. CDR3 DNA: TGTGCCAGCAGCCGAAGTGGGGGAACCGGGACAGGGGGCTGCGGCTACACCTTC. Its protein product is CASSRSGGTGTGGCGYTF.

The chain recombines TRBV12-3 or TRBV12-4 with TRBJ1-4; no reliable D call. Trimming removed 6 bases at V and 7 bases at J, with 15 bases between. The CDR3 runs to 14 residues. CDR3 sequence: CASSTPLAGEKLFF. The CDR3 region has the DNA TGTGCCAGCAGCACACCCTTAGCTGGTGAAAAACTGTTTTTT.

The V call is TRBV7-2, the J call TRBJ2-7, with 7 bases identical to TRBD1. The germline V gene has CDR1 SGHTA and CDR2 FQGNSA. The CDR3 is 15 residues long. V was clipped by 4 bases and J by 0 bases; unmatched bases: 6. The CDR3 spells CASSSLQGTSYEQYF. The CDR3 nucleotides are TGTGCCAGCAGCTCGCTACAGGGGACCTCCTACGAGCAGTACTTC.

V and J are TRBV5-6 and TRBJ2-6; D may correspond to TRBD1 or TRBD2 (5 bases each). V was trimmed by 4 bases and J by 1 base, leaving 15 bases between them. Germline loops: CDR1 SGHDT, CDR2 YYEEEE. There are 17 residues in the CDR3. The CDR3 is CASSIPGPTSGANVLTF. DNA of the CDR3: TGTGCCAGCAGCATACCGGGACCGACGTCTGGGGCCAACGTCCTGACTTTC.

V usage is TRBV9 and J usage is TRBJ2-1; 9 nucleotides match TRBD2. The J call may be in error: the DNA end matches TRBJ2-7 better. The CDR3 is made up of 13 amino acids. Germline CDR1 reads SGDLS; CDR2 reads YYNGEE. The CDR3 sequence: CASSRSGGDEQYF. As DNA, the CDR3 is TGTGCCAGCAGCCGTAGCGGGGGAGACGAGCAGTACTTC.

V usage is TRBV7-9 and J usage is TRBJ2-5, with TRBD1 as a possible D gene (5 bases). Germline assignment: CDR1 SEHNR and CDR2 FQNEAQ (reference sequence). Trimming took 1 base from V and 3 from J, leaving 12 bases between them. The CDR3 is 15 amino acids. This chain's CDR3 is CASSLGAVTEETQYF. In nucleotides, the CDR3 is TGTGCCAGCAGCTTAGGGGCCGTGACAGAAGAGACCCAGTACTTC.

The chain is built from TRBV6-5 and TRBJ2-1; the D gene is possibly TRBD1 (5 bases). V was trimmed by 5 bases and J by 13 bases, leaving 12 bases between them. Looked up from germline, CDR1 is MNHEY and CDR2 is SVGAGI. The CDR3 is 11 residues long. CDR3 region: CASSRQRFQFF. In nucleotides, the CDR3 is TGTGCCAGCAGTCGACAGAGATTCCAGTTCTTC.

V gene TRBV7-6 combines with J gene TRBJ2-5; 7 bases match TRBD1. The CDR3 extends over 15 amino acids. The J segment lost 0 bases and the V segment lost 4 bases, leaving 5 bases of the junction unmatched. Per germline, CDR1 SGHVS and CDR2 FNYEAQ. CDR3 sequence: CASSWDRRYQETQYF. The CDR3 DNA reads TGTGCCAGCAGCTGGGACAGAAGGTACCAAGAGACCCAGTACTTC. The full variable domain, rest sourced from reference TRBV7-6 and TRBJ2-5, is GAGVSQSPRYKVTKRGQDVALRCDPISGHVSLYWYRQALGQGPEFLTYFNYEAQQDKSGLPNDRFSAERPEGSISTLTIQRTEQRDSAMYRCASSWDRRYQETQYFGPGTRLLVL.

The chain recombines TRBV7-2 with TRBJ2-5; possibly TRBD1 for D (5 bases). The CDR3 has 14 residues. The V gene lost 5 bases and the J gene lost 5 bases, with 15 bases spanning the gap. CDR1 SGHTA and CDR2 FQGNSA come from the germline V gene. Here the CDR3 reads CASSPGQAYETQYF. The CDR3 DNA is TGTGCCAGCAGCCCAGGACAAGCCTATGAGACCCAGTACTTC.

The CDR3 region has the DNA TGTGCCAGCAGTCCAGGGACAGGGGGCTACACAGATACGCAGTATTTT. It is translated as CASSPGTGGYTDTQYF. V gene TRBV6-4 combines with J gene TRBJ2-3; 12 bases are a match to TRBD1. This CDR3 region has 16 residues. V gave up 5 bases and J gave up 2 bases; unmatched junction bases: 5. CDR1 and CDR2 from the germline V gene are MRHNA and SNTAGT.

This clonotype has just one count. V and J are TRBV7-2 and TRBJ1-2; D call uncertain. The CDR3 runs 15 residues. The germline V gene has CDR1 SGHTA and CDR2 FQGNSA. Trimming shortened V by 0 bases and J by 8 bases, and 16 bases separated the two germline ends. As DNA, the CDR3 is TGTGCCAGCAGCTTAGCCAAGCGGCCCAACACGGGCTACACCTTC. It is translated as CASSLAKRPNTGYTF.

The chain uses TRBV27 and TRBJ1-1; no clear D gene. This CDR3 has 14 residues. V lost 5 bases, J lost 2 bases, and 12 bases lay in between. The germline V gene encodes CDR1 MNHEY and CDR2 SMNVEV (reference sequence). The CDR3 DNA is TGTGCCAGCAGTCCCTTAATTATTAACACTGAAGCTTTCTTT. This gives the protein CASSPLIINTEAFF.

This clonotype was seen a few times. The V and J genes are TRBV7-8 and TRBJ2-3; 9 nucleotides align to TRBD1. In germline, CDR1 is SGHVS, CDR2 FQNEAQ. The CDR3 covers 14 residues. The V and J ends lost 4 bases and 4 bases, in that order; junction bases with no gene match: 3. Here the CDR3 reads CASSSGTGPDTQYF. DNA of the CDR3: TGTGCCAGCAGCTCGGGGACAGGGCCAGATACGCAGTATTTT.

This clonotype showed up just a few times. V is TRBV5-1 and J is TRBJ2-6; D may be TRBD1 (6 bases). Trimming cost V 3 bases and J 1 base, with 11 bases left between them. Looked up from germline, CDR1 is SGHRS and CDR2 is YFSETQ. This CDR3 spans 16 amino acids. CDR3 sequence: CASSSTGDSGANVLTF. The CDR3 coding sequence is TGCGCCAGCAGCTCGACAGGTGATTCTGGGGCCAACGTCCTGACTTTC.